This entry lists 28 T cell receptor beta chains sequenced from one sample in a study of blood T cell repertoires in COVID-19. Libraries were prepared by immunoSEQ multiplex PCR; TCRdb keeps only in-frame clonotypes and omits some of them. The sample holds tens of thousands of clones, less than 80% seen once. The specimen was peripheral blood. The receptor set was obtained from a man aged 55 to 70 with active or convalescent COVID-19.

CDR3 DNA: TGCAGGCCATGGGGCAACTATGGCTACACCTTC. This gives the protein CRPWGNYGYTF. This chain links TRBV20-1 with TRBJ1-2; TRBD1 is a possible D gene (5 bases). Germline V lookup: CDR1 DFQATT, CDR2 SNEGSKA (reference sequence). The CDR3 is 11 residues long.

The chain links TRBV6-1 to TRBJ1-5; D is uncertain. CDR1 and CDR2 from the germline V gene are MNHNS and SASEGT. The germline V and J ends were trimmed by 2 bases and 10 bases, with 15 bases remaining between them. The CDR3 has 14 residues. The CDR3 DNA is TGTGCCAGCAGTGAACGGGGTCCGTATTTTCCCCAGCATTTT. As protein: CASSERGPYFPQHF.

The rearrangement joins TRBV6-4 to TRBJ2-7; 7 nucleotides align to TRBD1. Per germline, CDR1 MRHNA and CDR2 SNTAGT. This CDR3 region has 15 residues. Germline trimming cut 7 bases from V and 2 bases from J; bases unmatched to any gene: 11. Written as DNA, the CDR3 is TGTGCCAGCAAAGAGCAGCCCGGGACAGCCTACGAGCAGTACTTC. This gives the protein CASKEQPGTAYEQYF.

This clone was recorded only once. V usage is TRBV19 and J usage is TRBJ2-3; 10 nucleotides agree with TRBD1. The CDR3 extends over 17 amino acids. CDR1 is LNHDA, CDR2 SQIVND, per germline (reference sequence). J lost 2 bases, V lost 5 bases, and 10 bases had no gene match. The CDR3 DNA is TGTGCCAGTAGTCGACCACGGACAGGGGGACCCACAGATACGCAGTATTTT. Its protein is CASSRPRTGGPTDTQYF.

This chain joins TRBV6-2 or TRBV6-3 and TRBJ1-3; no clear D gene. CDR1 MNHEY and CDR2 SVGEGT come from the germline V gene. V lost 5 bases and J 9 bases, leaving 11 bases between the germline ends. CDR3 length: 12 residues. This CDR3 is CASSPGEGTIYF. The CDR3 nucleotides read TGTGCCAGCAGTCCCGGCGAGGGCACCATATATTTT.

V is TRBV11-3 and J is TRBJ2-1, with D unresolved. Trimming cost V 0 bases and J 2 bases, with 5 bases left between them. The CDR3 has 14 residues. Germline-derived CDR1 and CDR2 are SGHNT and YENEEA. As DNA, the CDR3 is TGTGCCAGCAGCTTAGACGGTCCCTACAATGAGCAGTTCTTC. Residues: CASSLDGPYNEQFF.

The V call is TRBV5-3, the J call TRBJ1-5; tentatively, D is TRBD1 (5 bases). TRBV5-3 is known as an ORF, though its function is uncertain. The CDR3 contains 16 residues. The V end lost 0 bases, the J end lost 2 bases, and 12 bases lay between the germline ends. The CDR3 nucleotides read TGTGCCAGAAGCTTGGGAAAGGGGTCGGGCAATCAGCCCCAGCATTTT. Residues: CARSLGKGSGNQPQHF.

CDR3 protein: CAISVGQGGEKLFF. The CDR3 bases are TGTGCCATCAGTGTTGGACAGGGTGGCGAAAAACTGTTTTTT. The V call is TRBV10-3, the J call TRBJ1-4; 8 bases are shared with TRBD1. CDR3 size: 14 residues. J was trimmed by 8 bases and V by 4 bases; bases with no gene match: 6. Germline V CDR1 and CDR2: ENHRY, SYGVKD.

The chain is built from TRBV2 and TRBJ1-6; 9 bases match TRBD1. CDR1 and CDR2 from the germline V gene are SNHLY and FYNNEI. J was trimmed by 3 bases and V by 6 bases; bases with no gene match: 3. The CDR3 contains 15 residues. CDR3 protein: CASRGTGNYNSPLHF. The CDR3 DNA reads as TGTGCCAGCAGGGGGACAGGGAACTATAATTCACCCCTCCACTTT.

V usage is TRBV30 and J usage is TRBJ1-2; the D gene is possibly TRBD1 (6 bases). The CDR3 runs 14 residues. Germline V gene data show CDR1 as GTSNPN and CDR2 as SVGIG (reference sequence). Trimming took off 3 bases at V and 5 bases at J, with 16 bases between the two ends. The CDR3 DNA follows: TGTGCCTGGAGGGAACCGGGACAAAAATATGGCTACACCTTC. This translates into CAWREPGQKYGYTF.

The chain links TRBV7-2 to TRBJ1-5; no clear D. V lost 5 bases and J lost 0, with 14 bases in between. The CDR3 runs 16 residues. Germline values: CDR1 SGHTA, CDR2 FQGNSA. The CDR3 DNA is TGTGCCAGCAGCCCCCAGGCGACGGCTAGCAATCAGCCCCAGCATTTT. As protein: CASSPQATASNQPQHF.

V and J are TRBV27 and TRBJ2-1; 14 bases map to TRBD2. The J segment lost 4 bases and the V segment lost 7 bases, leaving 3 bases of the junction unmatched. The CDR3 extends over 15 amino acids. The germline gives CDR1 MNHEY, CDR2 SMNVEV (reference sequence). CDR3 residues: CASTRLAGGYNEQFF. The CDR3 DNA reads as TGTGCCAGCACCCGACTAGCGGGGGGGTACAATGAGCAGTTCTTC.

This chain uses TRBV7-9 with TRBJ2-5; weak D call: TRBD2 (6 bases). Germline-derived CDR1 and CDR2 are SEHNR and FQNEAQ (reference sequence). V was pared by 4 bases and J by 4 bases, with 22 bases between. The CDR3 totals 17 residues. CDR3 sequence (DNA): TGTGCCAGCAGCTCCCAAAAATGGGACTTCACGTCAGAGACCCAGTACTTC. Encoded protein: CASSSQKWDFTSETQYF.

The CDR3 loop reads CASSLRQGDDEQYF. In nucleotides, the CDR3 is TGTGCCAGCAGTTTAAGACAGGGAGATGACGAGCAGTACTTC. The chain recombines TRBV28 with TRBJ2-7, with 7 bases lining up with TRBD1. In germline, CDR1 is MDHEN, CDR2 SYDVKM. V was pared by 2 bases and J by 5 bases, with 6 bases of the junction left unmatched. The CDR3 is made up of 14 amino acids.

V gene TRBV28 combines with J gene TRBJ1-5, with D perhaps TRBD1 (6 bases). Germline loops: CDR1 MDHEN, CDR2 SYDVKM. CDR3 length: 12 amino acids. V was trimmed by 6 bases and J by 7 bases, leaving 10 bases between them. In DNA, the CDR3 is TGTGCCAGCAGGTCGGGGGGCCAGCCCCAGCATTTT. It codes for CASRSGGQPQHF.

The chain uses TRBV7-9 and TRBJ2-5; perhaps TRBD1 as D (5 bases). The length of the CDR3 is 14 residues. Germline values: CDR1 SEHNR, CDR2 FQNEAQ (reference sequence). V lost 1 base, J lost 5 bases, and 11 bases lay in between. CDR3 sequence: CASSLVVTAETQYF. CDR3 nucleotides: TGTGCCAGCAGCTTAGTAGTGACAGCGGAGACCCAGTACTTC.

As regards this clone: Other DNA sequences in this sample translate to the same CDR3. This chain joins TRBV7-2 and TRBJ1-5; possible D gene TRBD1, 6 bases. The germline V and J ends were trimmed by 5 bases and 4 bases, with 9 bases remaining between them. The CDR3 loop spans 13 amino acids. The germline gives CDR1 SGHTA, CDR2 FQGNSA. The CDR3 protein is CASSLQGNQPQHF. CDR3 bases: TGTGCCAGCAGCCTACAGGGTAATCAGCCCCAGCATTTT. Drawing the rest from reference TRBV7-2 and TRBJ1-5, the complete variable domain is GAGVSQSPSNKVTEKGKDVELRCDPISGHTALYWYRQSLGQGLEFLIYFQGNSAPDKSGLPSDRFSAERTGGSVSTLTIQRTQQEDSAVYLCASSLQGNQPQHFGDGTRLSIL.

The CDR3, as DNA: TGTGCCAGCAGCCAGGACATCAATAGCAATCAGCCCCAGCATTTT. This codes for CASSQDINSNQPQHF. The V call is TRBV7-6, the J call TRBJ1-5; a possible D gene is TRBD1 (5 bases). The V gene's germline CDR1 is SGHVS and CDR2 FNYEAQ. The CDR3 length is 15 residues. With 5 bases removed from V and 0 bases from J, the gap between germline ends came to 11 bases.

This rearrangement joins TRBV6-5 to TRBJ2-3, with 10 bases aligning to TRBD1. Germline V gene lookup returns CDR1 MNHEY and CDR2 SVGAGI. There are 14 residues in the CDR3. The V gene end was trimmed by 2 bases and the J gene end by 7 bases; junction bases not matched to a gene: 3. CDR3 loop: CASSYGTGAYTQYF. The CDR3 DNA sequence: TGTGCCAGCAGTTACGGGACAGGGGCTTATACGCAGTATTTT.

This sequence joins TRBV29-1 and TRBJ2-2; the D is unclear. Germline assignment: CDR1 SQVTM and CDR2 ANQGSEA. V was trimmed by 6 bases and J by 0 bases, leaving 11 bases between them. The CDR3 loop spans 14 amino acids. CDR3: CSVAGQANTGELFF. CDR3 bases: TGCAGCGTAGCAGGCCAAGCGAACACCGGGGAGCTGTTTTTT.

This clone has only a few counts. This chain joins TRBV7-3 and TRBJ2-2, with D possibly matching TRBD2 (6 bases). Trimming removed 2 bases from V and 6 bases from J, with 16 bases in between. Germline V gives CDR1 SGHTA, CDR2 FQGTGA. The CDR3 is 16 residues long. This CDR3 is CASSLSASVPSGELFF. The CDR3 DNA reads TGTGCCAGCAGCTTATCCGCTAGCGTCCCCTCCGGGGAGCTGTTTTTT. Looking up the rest from reference TRBV7-3 and TRBJ2-2 gives the full variable domain: GAGVSQTPSNKVTEKGKYVELRCDPISGHTALYWYRQSLGQGPEFLIYFQGTGAADDSGLPNDRFFAVRPEGSVSTLKIQRTERGDSAVYLCASSLSASVPSGELFFGEGSRLTVL.

This clone showed up just a few times. V is TRBV7-7 and J is TRBJ1-1; 7 bases are shared with TRBD1. The length of the CDR3 is 14 residues. The V gene's germline CDR1 is SSHAT and CDR2 FNYEAQ (reference sequence). The junction had 8 bases not matched to a gene; V was cut back by 5 bases and J by 5 bases. The CDR3 sequence: CASSPRGARTEAFF. DNA for the CDR3: TGTGCCAGCAGCCCCAGGGGGGCGCGGACTGAAGCTTTCTTT.

V and J are TRBV28 and TRBJ2-6, with TRBD2 as a possible D gene (5 bases). Germline V gene data show CDR1 as MDHEN and CDR2 as SYDVKM. Between the trimmed V and J ends, which lost 6 bases and 4 bases, there was a span of 19 bases. This CDR3 region has 17 residues. CDR3 loop: CASSPPMGAAGANVLTF. The CDR3 nucleotides are TGTGCCAGCAGCCCCCCGATGGGAGCTGCCGGGGCCAACGTCCTGACTTTC.

The chain combines TRBV30 with TRBJ2-4, with TRBD1 as a possible D gene (6 bases). CDR3 size: 18 residues. Looked up from germline, CDR1 is GTSNPN and CDR2 is SVGIG (reference sequence). Trimming shortened V by 2 bases and J by 0 bases, and 20 bases separated the two germline ends. The CDR3, as DNA: TGTGCCTGGAGTCCCCAGGGGCGCAGAATGGTAGCCAAAAACATTCAGTACTTC. It yields the protein CAWSPQGRRMVAKNIQYF. The entire variable domain, with the rest obtained from reference TRBV30 and TRBJ2-4, is as follows: SQTIHQWPATLVQPVGSPLSLECTVEGTSNPNLYWYRQAAGRGLQLLFYSVGIGQISSEVPQNLSASRPQDRQFILSSKKLLLSDSGFYLCAWSPQGRRMVAKNIQYFGAGTRLSVL.

This chain links TRBV11-3 with TRBJ2-4, with D possibly being TRBD2 (5 bases). V was trimmed by 2 bases and J by 8 bases, leaving 10 bases between them. CDR1 and CDR2 from the germline V gene are SGHNT and YENEEA. The CDR3 runs 13 residues. CDR3 protein: CASSLSGSYIQYF. CDR3 nucleotides: TGTGCCAGCAGCTTATCGGGGTCGTACATTCAGTACTTC.

V gene TRBV5-1 combines with J gene TRBJ2-1, with TRBD1 matching 9 bases. The V gene end was trimmed by 2 bases and the J gene end by 4 bases; junction bases not matched to a gene: 13. In germline, CDR1 is SGHRS, CDR2 YFSETQ. The CDR3 consists of 18 residues. The CDR3 coding sequence is TGCGCCAGCAGCTTCACCCCGGGACAGGGTTTGGGATACAATGAGCAGTTCTTC. Translating it yields CASSFTPGQGLGYNEQFF.

The rearrangement uses TRBV4-1 and TRBJ2-2, with D maybe TRBD1 (6 bases). V dropped 3 bases and J dropped 6 bases, with 11 bases sitting between them. The CDR3 extends over 14 amino acids. The germline V gene encodes CDR1 MGHRA and CDR2 YSYEKL. Written as DNA, the CDR3 is TGCGCCAGCAGCCACTCAGGGGCCCCCGGGGAGCTGTTTTTT. Translation gives CASSHSGAPGELFF.

The V and J genes are TRBV28 and TRBJ2-3; 11 bases are shared with TRBD2. Trimming at V came to 6 bases and at J to 3 bases, leaving 8 bases not matched to a gene. The CDR3 is made up of 16 amino acids. Germline V gives CDR1 MDHEN, CDR2 SYDVKM. CDR3 in amino acids: CASRPTSGVVTDTQYF. CDR3 coding DNA: TGTGCCAGCAGACCGACTAGCGGGGTTGTAACAGATACGCAGTATTTT.